This T cell receptor (beta chain) was recorded in a study of blood T cell repertoires in COVID-19. Clones were read by immunoSEQ multiplex PCR, and TCRdb kept only the in-frame ones, dropping some. This table has some 150,000 clones, 84% appearing once. The V segment lost 1 base and the J segment 8 bases; nucleotides outside the gene matches: 0. Germline CDR1 reads MGHRA; CDR2 reads YSYEKL. The CDR3 extends over 13 amino acids. The source material was PBMCs or T cells enriched from blood (not recorded which). The TCR comes from a man in his forties or fifties who had recovered from COVID-19. This sequence joins TRBV4-1 and TRBJ1-4; 8 bases map to TRBD1. The CDR3 reads CASSQGTGEKLFF. The CDR3 DNA reads as TGCGCCAGCAGCCAAGGGACAGGGGAAAAACTGTTTTTT.